This T cell receptor beta chain comes out of a study of blood T cell repertoires in COVID-19. At the level of the study: Acute and convalescent COVID-19 samples came from the United States, Italy and Spain.

Germline loops: CDR1 SNHLY, CDR2 FYNNEI. The CDR3 loop spans 14 amino acids. V lost 6 bases, J lost 2 bases, and 4 bases stayed unmatched. Profiling relied on immunoSEQ multiplex PCR, and the TCRdb table lists in-frame clones only, not all of them. The data show about 170,000 clones, around 90% seen once. This chain uses TRBV2 with TRBJ1-1; 9 nucleotides agree with TRBD1. Sequenced: peripheral blood. The TCR was taken from a man between 60 and 75 years old with acute or convalescent COVID-19. The CDR3 sequence: CASSRQGDNTEAFF. CDR3 nucleotides: TGTGCCAGCAGCCGACAGGGGGATAACACTGAAGCTTTCTTT.